This T cell receptor beta chain was captured by sequencing in a study of OX40 agonist ivuxolimab in advanced cancers. Study-wide results and limits: CD4+ T cells averaged fewer expanded clones than CD8+ T cells. At 0.1 to 3.0 mg/kg and by week 6, CD4+ and CD8+ T cells in the blood had expanded clonally.

Individuals having autoimmune disease history or systemic immunosuppression were not enrolled. Samples of blood were obtained at baseline, on cycle 4 day 1, and on cycle 7 day 1. Generated by immunoSEQ multiplex PCR, the TCRdb table keeps only in-frame clones and is missing some. The sample shows around 65,000 clones, 90% to 95% of them seen only once. CDR3 length: 13 residues. Trimming removed 6 bases from V and 0 bases from J, with 5 bases in between. The germline gives CDR1 SGHDN, CDR2 FVKESK. On this clone: Its antigen is undetermined.

The sample here was CD4+ or CD8+ T cells sorted from blood, taken in a trial of the OX40 agonist ivuxolimab. The V and J genes are TRBV14 and TRBJ2-2; D remains unclear. The sequence came from an adult with an advanced solid tumor such as melanoma, head and neck, liver or kidney cancer. The CDR3 coding sequence is TGTGCCAGCAGTTTGGCGAACACCGGGGAGCTGTTTTTT. Encoded protein: CASSLANTGELFF. Supplemented by reference TRBV14 and TRBJ2-2, the full variable domain reads EAGVTQFPSHSVIEKGQTVTLRCDPISGHDNLYWYRRVMGKEIKFLLHFVKESKQDESGMPNNRFLAERTGGTYSTLKVQPAELEDSGVYFCASSLANTGELFFGEGSRLTVL.